The rows below give T cell receptor beta chains drawn from one sample of a study of cytomegalovirus exposure and HLA in healthy donors. TCRdb keeps only in-frame clones here, not all; method: immunoSEQ multiplex PCR. This table has 95,000 to 150,000 clones, 66% appearing once. Material for sequencing was PBMCs. The receptors stem from a man younger than 35 in good health and CMV-seronegative. The CDR3 runs from the conserved cysteine through the conserved F or W. The order of the fields is D gene, V gene, clone size, J gene, CDR3 protein, CDR3 DNA. The D gene is left open where the match is weak. Expanded clones are given a class, and other clones once, few, many or no size at all.

d_call: -
v_call: TRBV15
clone_size: -
j_call: TRBJ1-6
cdr3_aa: CATSSEPGLYSPLHF
cdr3_nt: TGTGCCACCAGCAGTGAACCGGGACTATATTCACCCCTCCACTTT

d_call: -
v_call: TRBV7-2
clone_size: -
j_call: TRBJ1-2
cdr3_aa: CASSSPSSGYTF
cdr3_nt: TGTGCCAGCAGCTCCCCCTCTTCCGGCTACACCTTC

d_call: TRBD2
v_call: TRBV19
clone_size: -
j_call: TRBJ2-1
cdr3_aa: CASSMEAGVYNEQFF
cdr3_nt: TGTGCCAGTAGTATGGAGGCGGGGGTCTACAATGAGCAGTTCTTC

d_call: -
v_call: TRBV28
clone_size: -
j_call: TRBJ1-5
cdr3_aa: CASSQTGQLGQPQHF
cdr3_nt: TGTGCCAGCAGTCAAACAGGCCAGCTGGGTCAGCCCCAGCATTTT

d_call: TRBD2
v_call: TRBV28
clone_size: -
j_call: TRBJ2-5
cdr3_aa: CASSGGGAQETQYF
cdr3_nt: TGTGCCAGCAGTGGGGGGGGAGCCCAAGAGACCCAGTACTTC

d_call: -
v_call: TRBV9
clone_size: -
j_call: TRBJ1-2
cdr3_aa: CASSVAGGVLNYGYTF
cdr3_nt: TGTGCCAGCAGCGTAGCTGGCGGGGTTCTCAACTATGGCTACACCTTC

d_call: -
v_call: TRBV5-1
clone_size: -
j_call: TRBJ1-4
cdr3_aa: CASSPGRTLPNEKLFF
cdr3_nt: TGCGCCAGCAGCCCAGGTAGAACACTTCCCAATGAAAAACTGTTTTTT

d_call: -
v_call: TRBV6-1
clone_size: few
j_call: TRBJ2-7
cdr3_aa: CASQDYYEQYF
cdr3_nt: TGTGCCAGCCAGGATTACTACGAGCAGTACTTC

d_call: -
v_call: TRBV7-9
clone_size: -
j_call: TRBJ1-4
cdr3_aa: CASSLRLGEKLFF
cdr3_nt: TGTGCCAGCAGCTTACGCCTCGGTGAAAAACTGTTTTTT

d_call: -
v_call: TRBV19
clone_size: once
j_call: TRBJ1-4
cdr3_aa: CASSFQGAEKLFF
cdr3_nt: TGTGCCAGTAGTTTTCAGGGTGCGGAAAAACTGTTTTTT

d_call: TRBD1
v_call: TRBV6-1
clone_size: few
j_call: TRBJ1-2
cdr3_aa: CASMGQGVGAGGYTF
cdr3_nt: TGTGCCAGCATGGGACAGGGTGTAGGCGCTGGGGGCTACACCTTC

d_call: -
v_call: TRBV7-9
clone_size: -
j_call: TRBJ2-7
cdr3_aa: CASETVLYEQYF
cdr3_nt: TGTGCCTCCGAGACAGTCCTCTACGAGCAGTACTTC

d_call: -
v_call: TRBV13
clone_size: few
j_call: TRBJ2-7
cdr3_aa: CASSFRFGSSYEQYF
cdr3_nt: TGTGCCAGCAGCTTTAGGTTCGGGAGCTCCTACGAGCAGTACTTC

d_call: TRBD2
v_call: TRBV6-1
clone_size: -
j_call: TRBJ2-7
cdr3_aa: CARSEVGRGATHEQYF
cdr3_nt: TGTGCCCGCAGTGAAGTGGGGCGGGGGGCCACCCACGAGCAGTACTTC

d_call: -
v_call: TRBV6-5
clone_size: once
j_call: TRBJ2-7
cdr3_aa: CASSYSRGRLSYEQYF
cdr3_nt: TGTGCCAGCAGTTACTCGAGAGGGAGACTATCCTACGAGCAGTACTTC

d_call: -
v_call: TRBV15
clone_size: -
j_call: TRBJ2-2
cdr3_aa: CATSRDLAGDTGELFF
cdr3_nt: TGTGCCACCAGCAGAGATCTGGCAGGCGACACCGGGGAGCTGTTTTTT

d_call: -
v_call: TRBV28
clone_size: once
j_call: TRBJ2-1
cdr3_aa: CASSLSGAYNEQFF
cdr3_nt: TGTGCCAGCAGTTTATCAGGGGCGTACAATGAGCAGTTCTTC

d_call: -
v_call: TRBV4-2
clone_size: -
j_call: TRBJ1-5
cdr3_aa: CASSQAPRQPNQPQHF
cdr3_nt: TGTGCCAGCAGCCAAGCTCCCCGACAGCCGAATCAGCCCCAGCATTTT

d_call: -
v_call: TRBV10-1
clone_size: -
j_call: TRBJ2-7
cdr3_aa: CASSALHGAGPHEQYF
cdr3_nt: TGCGCCAGCAGTGCCCTTCATGGGGCAGGGCCCCACGAGCAGTACTTC

d_call: -
v_call: TRBV30
clone_size: -
j_call: TRBJ1-2
cdr3_aa: CAWGQCGYTF
cdr3_nt: TGTGCCTGGGGGCAGTGTGGCTACACCTTC

d_call: TRBD1
v_call: TRBV6-1
clone_size: few
j_call: TRBJ2-7
cdr3_aa: CASRSRDRVVYEQYF
cdr3_nt: TGTGCCAGCAGATCCCGGGACAGGGTGGTCTACGAGCAGTACTTC

d_call: TRBD1
v_call: TRBV28
clone_size: -
j_call: TRBJ2-7
cdr3_aa: CASSLTGLFYEQYF
cdr3_nt: TGTGCCAGCAGTCTGACAGGGCTTTTCTACGAGCAGTACTTC

d_call: -
v_call: TRBV11-2
clone_size: few
j_call: TRBJ2-6
cdr3_aa: CASSGRVGANVLTF
cdr3_nt: TGTGCCAGCAGCGGCAGGGTTGGGGCCAACGTCCTGACTTTC

d_call: -
v_call: TRBV13
clone_size: -
j_call: TRBJ2-7
cdr3_aa: CASSLLGGYEQYF
cdr3_nt: TGTGCCAGCAGCTTGTTGGGGGGCTACGAGCAGTACTTC

d_call: TRBD2
v_call: TRBV6-1
clone_size: -
j_call: TRBJ2-2
cdr3_aa: CASSEVWAGGFNTGELFF
cdr3_nt: TGTGCCAGCAGTGAAGTCTGGGCGGGAGGATTTAACACCGGGGAGCTGTTTTTT

d_call: -
v_call: TRBV5-5
clone_size: -
j_call: TRBJ1-4
cdr3_aa: CASAHQGFNEKLFF
cdr3_nt: TGTGCCAGCGCCCATCAGGGGTTTAATGAAAAACTGTTTTTT

d_call: -
v_call: TRBV10-2
clone_size: once
j_call: TRBJ1-1
cdr3_aa: CASSESPFLNTEAFF
cdr3_nt: TGCGCCAGCAGTGAGTCTCCGTTTCTGAACACTGAAGCTTTCTTT

d_call: -
v_call: TRBV29-1
clone_size: -
j_call: TRBJ1-1
cdr3_aa: CSVGGLGGSTEAFF
cdr3_nt: TGCAGCGTGGGGGGACTTGGGGGGAGCACTGAAGCTTTCTTT

d_call: -
v_call: TRBV6-1
clone_size: -
j_call: TRBJ1-1
cdr3_aa: CASSAVGWSGTEAFF
cdr3_nt: TGTGCCAGCAGTGCGGTTGGCTGGAGTGGCACTGAAGCTTTCTTT

d_call: -
v_call: TRBV29-1
clone_size: -
j_call: TRBJ2-3
cdr3_aa: CSVDAGTSRTDTQYF
cdr3_nt: TGCAGCGTTGATGCCGGGACATCGAGAACAGATACGCAGTATTTT

d_call: TRBD1
v_call: TRBV29-1
clone_size: few
j_call: TRBJ1-4
cdr3_aa: CSVRPGQGNEKLFF
cdr3_nt: TGCAGCGTTCGGCCGGGACAGGGGAATGAAAAACTGTTTTTT

d_call: -
v_call: TRBV2
clone_size: once
j_call: TRBJ1-1
cdr3_aa: CASIANTEAFF
cdr3_nt: TGTGCCAGCATAGCTAACACTGAAGCTTTCTTT

d_call: TRBD1
v_call: TRBV2
clone_size: -
j_call: TRBJ2-7
cdr3_aa: CASERQGRSSYEQYF
cdr3_nt: TGTGCCAGCGAGAGACAGGGGCGAAGCTCCTACGAGCAGTACTTC

d_call: -
v_call: TRBV11-2
clone_size: -
j_call: TRBJ1-3
cdr3_aa: CASTSQASSGNTIYF
cdr3_nt: TGTGCCAGCACCTCCCAGGCAAGCTCTGGAAACACCATATATTTT

d_call: -
v_call: TRBV6-6
clone_size: -
j_call: TRBJ1-3
cdr3_aa: CASRSPDRRNTIYF
cdr3_nt: TGTGCCAGCAGATCCCCCGACAGACGAAACACCATATATTTT

d_call: TRBD1
v_call: TRBV2
clone_size: once
j_call: TRBJ1-2
cdr3_aa: CASSEPPWDSGSYGYTF
cdr3_nt: TGTGCCAGCAGTGAACCACCCTGGGACAGCGGGAGCTATGGCTACACCTTC

d_call: TRBD2
v_call: TRBV5-1
clone_size: -
j_call: TRBJ2-1
cdr3_aa: CASSLAGTSGGVNEQFF
cdr3_nt: TGCGCCAGCAGCTTGGCCGGGACTAGCGGGGGGGTCAATGAGCAGTTCTTC

d_call: -
v_call: TRBV11-2
clone_size: -
j_call: TRBJ2-2
cdr3_aa: CASSQANTGELFF
cdr3_nt: TGTGCCAGCAGCCAGGCCAACACCGGGGAGCTGTTTTTT

d_call: TRBD1
v_call: TRBV10-3
clone_size: -
j_call: TRBJ1-1
cdr3_aa: CAISLGGGVCEAFF
cdr3_nt: TGTGCCATCAGTCTAGGGGGCGGCGTTTGTGAAGCTTTCTTT

d_call: -
v_call: TRBV5-4
clone_size: -
j_call: TRBJ1-2
cdr3_aa: CASSPEADNYGYTF
cdr3_nt: TGTGCCAGCAGCCCCGAGGCGGATAACTATGGCTACACCTTC